The 16 T cell receptor beta chains listed next were all sequenced from one sample in a study of blood T cell repertoires in COVID-19. Generated by immunoSEQ multiplex PCR, the TCRdb table keeps only in-frame clones and is missing some. The sample lists around 180,000 clones, 74% seen once, with 3% in the top ten. Sequenced material: peripheral blood. These receptors were taken from a woman older than 75 with acute or convalescent COVID-19.

J is TRBJ2-2 and V is TRBV27; D remains unclear. CDR1 MNHEY and CDR2 SMNVEV come from the germline V gene (reference sequence). The ends were cut back, 2 bases at V and 6 bases at J, with 4 bases in the middle. The CDR3 is 12 amino acids. The CDR3 DNA reads TGTGCCAGCAGTTTAGAGGCCGGGGAGCTGTTTTTT. Protein product: CASSLEAGELFF.

This clone has only one observation. This chain joins TRBV4-2 and TRBJ2-7; 11 bases map to TRBD2. CDR1 and CDR2 from the germline V gene are LGHNA and YNFKEQ. This CDR3 contains 16 residues. With V trimmed by 0 bases and J by 3 bases, 4 bases remained unmatched. CDR3 region: CASSQDLGTSGYEQYF. In nucleotides, the CDR3 is TGTGCCAGCAGCCAAGATCTGGGGACTAGCGGCTACGAGCAGTACTTC.

The V and J genes are TRBV4-3 and TRBJ2-1; 14 bases agree with TRBD2. Germline trimming cut 4 bases from V and 1 base from J; bases unmatched to any gene: 9. Germline CDR1 reads LGHNA; CDR2 reads YSLEER. This CDR3 has 19 residues. CDR3 sequence reads: CASSLRGTSGRGSYNEQFF. In nucleotides, the CDR3 is TGCGCCAGCAGCCTAAGGGGGACTAGCGGGAGAGGTTCCTACAATGAGCAGTTCTTC.

The chain recombines TRBV4-3 with TRBJ1-4, with a weak D call TRBD1 (5 bases). V dropped 0 bases and J dropped 1 base, with 15 bases sitting between them. CDR3 length: 18 amino acids. Germline-derived CDR1 and CDR2 are LGHNA and YSLEER. In DNA, the CDR3 is TGCGCCAGCAGCCAAGAAGCCTGGGGGGGAGTAACTAATGAAAAACTGTTTTTT. Translating gives CASSQEAWGGVTNEKLFF.

This clone was counted a few times. The chain employs TRBV19 and TRBJ2-2; 9 nucleotides line up with TRBD1. Trimming at V came to 8 bases and at J to 5 bases, leaving 3 bases not matched to a gene. Germline CDR1 is LNHDA and CDR2 is SQIVND (reference sequence). This CDR3 has 13 residues. CDR3 in amino acids: CASGTGRTGELFF. The CDR3 DNA reads TGTGCCAGTGGGACAGGGAGAACCGGGGAGCTGTTTTTT.

The V and J genes are TRBV5-4 and TRBJ2-3; 7 nucleotides align to TRBD2. The germline V gene has CDR1 SGHNT and CDR2 YYREEE (reference sequence). The length of the CDR3 is 16 residues. The V segment lost 4 bases and the J segment 1 base; nucleotides outside the gene matches: 9. The CDR3 sequence: CASSHRLAERTDTQYF. CDR3 sequence (DNA): TGTGCCAGCAGCCATAGGCTAGCGGAACGCACAGATACGCAGTATTTT.

There are a few counts of this clone. This chain connects TRBV29-1 to TRBJ2-3, with 9 nucleotides matching TRBD1. The V gene end was trimmed by 7 bases and the J gene end by 2 bases; junction bases not matched to a gene: 10. This CDR3 has 15 residues. Germline V gene sequence: CDR1 SQVTM, CDR2 ANQGSEA. The CDR3 region has the DNA TGCAGCGGCTACTCGGGACAGGGATCCACAGATACGCAGTATTTT. It codes for CSGYSGQGSTDTQYF.

This clone has a count of ten or more. This chain connects TRBV10-2 to TRBJ2-7, with 11 bases matching TRBD2. The V segment lost 3 bases and the J segment 7 bases; nucleotides outside the gene matches: 5. The V gene's germline CDR1 is WSHSY and CDR2 SAAADI. The CDR3 extends over 14 amino acids. CDR3 coding DNA: TGCGCCAGCAGTGAAACTAGCGGGAGTCCGGAGCAGTACTTC. Translating gives CASSETSGSPEQYF.

The gene calls are TRBV7-3 and TRBJ2-2; a possible D gene is TRBD1 (6 bases). Trimming took off 5 bases at V and 5 bases at J, with 9 bases between the two ends. The germline V gene has CDR1 SGHTA and CDR2 FQGTGA. The CDR3 has 13 amino acids. CDR3 amino acids: CASSRGQTGELFF. The DNA for the CDR3 is TGTGCCAGCAGCCGCGGACAGACCGGGGAGCTGTTTTTT.

The chain employs TRBV27 and TRBJ2-3; 8 nucleotides agree with TRBD1. CDR1 and CDR2 (germline): MNHEY, SMNVEV (reference sequence). J gave up 13 bases and V 5 bases, and 14 bases lay outside the gene matches. The CDR3 extends over 14 amino acids. CDR3 protein: CASSGNPPGQGKYF. Written as DNA, the CDR3 is TGTGCCAGCAGTGGTAATCCCCCCGGACAGGGAAAGTATTTT.

V and J are TRBV2 and TRBJ1-2; D remains unclear. This CDR3 comprises 14 residues. Germline values: CDR1 SNHLY, CDR2 FYNNEI. The V and J ends lost 4 bases and 0 bases respectively, with 9 bases between them. The CDR3 loop reads CASSAAISNYGYTF. CDR3 coding DNA: TGTGCCAGCAGTGCTGCTATATCTAACTATGGCTACACCTTC. Combining the CDR3 with reference TRBV2 and TRBJ1-2 gives the whole variable domain EPEVTQTPSHQVTQMGQEVILRCVPISNHLYFYWYRQILGQKVEFLVSFYNNEISEKSEIFDDQFSVERPDGSNFTLKIRSTKLEDSAMYFCASSAAISNYGYTFGSGTRLTVV.

This clone turned up a few times. The chain joins TRBV24-1 to TRBJ2-5, with D perhaps matching TRBD2 (5 bases). Germline assignment: CDR1 KGHDR and CDR2 SFDVKD. V lost 4 bases to trimming and J lost 2 bases, with 13 bases between them. CDR3 length: 15 residues. The CDR3 spells CATSDRTAPQETQYF. For the CDR3, the DNA is TGTGCCACCAGTGACCGGACTGCCCCTCAAGAGACCCAGTACTTC.

The chain couples TRBV24-1 to TRBJ1-2; D unclear. The V gene lost 1 base and the J gene lost 8 bases, with 22 bases spanning the gap. This CDR3 spans 17 amino acids. Germline V gives CDR1 KGHDR, CDR2 SFDVKD. CDR3 DNA sequence: TGTGCCACCAGTGATTTAATGGAAGCACAGACCCCCTACGGCTACACCTTC. Translated: CATSDLMEAQTPYGYTF.

The chain carries TRBV24-1 and TRBJ1-2, with D uncertain. The CDR3 totals 12 residues. Germline-derived CDR1 and CDR2 are KGHDR and SFDVKD. V was clipped by 9 bases and J by 1 base, with 8 bases between them. The CDR3 loop is CATSLSNYGYTF. The CDR3 coding sequence is TGTGCCACCTCCCTGAGTAACTATGGCTACACCTTC.

This chain connects TRBV5-1 to TRBJ2-1, with 8 bases lining up with TRBD1. V shed 4 bases, J shed 14 bases, and the junction held 17 bases outside the gene matches. Per the germline V gene, CDR1 is SGHRS and CDR2 is YFSETQ. The CDR3 covers 15 residues. The CDR3 loop is CASSPNRPRTGRKFF. The DNA of the CDR3 is TGCGCCAGCAGCCCGAACCGCCCAAGGACAGGGAGAAAGTTCTTC. The full variable domain, with the rest looked up from reference TRBV5-1 and TRBJ2-1, is KAGVTQTPRYLIKTRGQQVTLSCSPISGHRSVSWYQQTPGQGLQFLFEYFSETQRNKGNFPGRFSGRQFSNSRSEMNVSTLELGDSALYLCASSPNRPRTGRKFFGPGTRLTVL.

The rearrangement links TRBV19 to TRBJ2-1; 7 nucleotides agree with TRBD1. Trimming took 6 bases from V and 7 from J; bases not matched to a gene: 9. Germline loops: CDR1 LNHDA, CDR2 SQIVND (reference sequence). This CDR3 is 14 amino acids long. Written as DNA, the CDR3 is TGTGCCAGTAGGCGAGGGGGCGCAGGGAATGAGCAGTTCTTC. The encoded protein is CASRRGGAGNEQFF. Combining the CDR3 with reference TRBV19 and TRBJ2-1 gives the whole variable domain DGGITQSPKYLFRKEGQNVTLSCEQNLNHDAMYWYRQDPGQGLRLIYYSQIVNDFQKGDIAEGYSVSREKKESFPLTVTSAQKNPTAFYLCASRRGGAGNEQFFGPGTRLTVL.